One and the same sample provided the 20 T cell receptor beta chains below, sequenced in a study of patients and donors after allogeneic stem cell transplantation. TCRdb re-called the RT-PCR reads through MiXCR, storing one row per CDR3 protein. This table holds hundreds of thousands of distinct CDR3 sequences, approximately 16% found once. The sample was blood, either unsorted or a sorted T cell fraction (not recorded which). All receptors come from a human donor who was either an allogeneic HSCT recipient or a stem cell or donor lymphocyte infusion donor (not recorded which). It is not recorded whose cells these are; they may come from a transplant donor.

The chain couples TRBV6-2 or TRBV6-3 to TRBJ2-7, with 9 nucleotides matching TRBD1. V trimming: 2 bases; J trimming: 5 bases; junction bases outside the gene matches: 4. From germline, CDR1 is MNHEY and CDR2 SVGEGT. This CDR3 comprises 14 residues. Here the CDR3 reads CASSYGQGFNEQYF. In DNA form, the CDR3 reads TGTGCCAGCAGTTACGGACAGGGGTTCAACGAGCAGTACTTC.

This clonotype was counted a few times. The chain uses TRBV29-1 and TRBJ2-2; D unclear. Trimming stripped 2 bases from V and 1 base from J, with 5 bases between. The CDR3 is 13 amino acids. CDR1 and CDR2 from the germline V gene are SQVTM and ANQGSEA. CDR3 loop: CSVEKVNTGELFF. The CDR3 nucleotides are TGCAGCGTTGAAAAGGTGAACACCGGGGAGCTGTTTTTT.

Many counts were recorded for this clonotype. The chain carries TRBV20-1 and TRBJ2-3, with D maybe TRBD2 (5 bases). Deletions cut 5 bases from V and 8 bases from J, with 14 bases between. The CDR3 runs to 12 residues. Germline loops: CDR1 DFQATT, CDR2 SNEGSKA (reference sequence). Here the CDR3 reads CSAVGPRGTQYF. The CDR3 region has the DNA TGCAGTGCTGTTGGACCCCGGGGTACGCAGTATTTT.

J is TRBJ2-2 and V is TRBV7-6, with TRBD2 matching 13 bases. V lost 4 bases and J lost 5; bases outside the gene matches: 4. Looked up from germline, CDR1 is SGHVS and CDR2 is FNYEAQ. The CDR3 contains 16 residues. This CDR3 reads CASSWALAGGTGELFF. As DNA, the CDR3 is TGTGCCAGCAGCTGGGCACTAGCGGGAGGGACCGGGGAGCTGTTTTTT.

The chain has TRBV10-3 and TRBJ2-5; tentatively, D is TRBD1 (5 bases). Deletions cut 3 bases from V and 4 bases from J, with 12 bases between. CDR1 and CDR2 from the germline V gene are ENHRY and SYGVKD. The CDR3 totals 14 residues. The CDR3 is CAISDGRGAETQYF. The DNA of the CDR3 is TGTGCCATCAGTGATGGAAGGGGCGCAGAGACCCAGTACTTC.

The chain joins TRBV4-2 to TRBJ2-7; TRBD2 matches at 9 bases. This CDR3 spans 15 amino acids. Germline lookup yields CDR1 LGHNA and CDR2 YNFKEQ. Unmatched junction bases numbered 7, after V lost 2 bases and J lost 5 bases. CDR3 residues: CASSQQAGGWDEQYF. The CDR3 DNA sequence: TGTGCCAGCAGCCAACAGGCGGGAGGGTGGGACGAGCAGTACTTC.

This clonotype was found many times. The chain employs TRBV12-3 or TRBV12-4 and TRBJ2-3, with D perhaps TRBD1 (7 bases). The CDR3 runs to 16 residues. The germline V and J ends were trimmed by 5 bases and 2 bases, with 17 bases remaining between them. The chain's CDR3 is CASSVQGGRSTDTQYF. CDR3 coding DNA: TGTGCCAGCAGTGTCCAGGGGGGCAGGTCCACAGATACGCAGTATTTT.

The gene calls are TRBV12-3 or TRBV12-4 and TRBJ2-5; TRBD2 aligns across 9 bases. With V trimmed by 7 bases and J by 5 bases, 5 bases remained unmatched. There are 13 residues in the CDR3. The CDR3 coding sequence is TGTGCCAGCACCCTAGCGGGGACGGAGACCCAGTACTTC. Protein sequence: CASTLAGTETQYF.

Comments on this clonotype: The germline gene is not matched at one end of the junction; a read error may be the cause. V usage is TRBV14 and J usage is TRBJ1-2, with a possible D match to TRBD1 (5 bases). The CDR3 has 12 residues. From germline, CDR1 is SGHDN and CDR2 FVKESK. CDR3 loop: CASSPLGTLRAF. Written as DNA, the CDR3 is TGTGCCAGCAGCCCCTTAGGGACTTTGCGGGCCTTC.

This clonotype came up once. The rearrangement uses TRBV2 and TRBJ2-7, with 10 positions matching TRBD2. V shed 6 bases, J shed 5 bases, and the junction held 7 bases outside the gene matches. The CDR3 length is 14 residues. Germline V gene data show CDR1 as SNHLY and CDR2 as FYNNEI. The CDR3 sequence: CASRGLAGVHEQYF. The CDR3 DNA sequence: TGTGCCAGCAGGGGGCTAGCGGGAGTACACGAGCAGTACTTC.

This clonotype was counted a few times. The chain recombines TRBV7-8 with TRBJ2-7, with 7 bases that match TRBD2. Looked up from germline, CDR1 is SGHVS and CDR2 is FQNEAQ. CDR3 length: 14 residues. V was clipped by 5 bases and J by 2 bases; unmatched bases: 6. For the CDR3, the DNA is TGTGCCAGCAGCGGGACTAAGATTCCCTACGAGCAGTACTTC. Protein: CASSGTKIPYEQYF.

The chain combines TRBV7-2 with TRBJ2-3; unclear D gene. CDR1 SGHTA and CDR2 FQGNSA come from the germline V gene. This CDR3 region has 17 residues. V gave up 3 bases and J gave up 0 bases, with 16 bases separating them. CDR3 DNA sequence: TGTGCCAGCAGCTTGCTGTGGGGAACCACTAGCACAGATACGCAGTATTTT. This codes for CASSLLWGTTSTDTQYF.

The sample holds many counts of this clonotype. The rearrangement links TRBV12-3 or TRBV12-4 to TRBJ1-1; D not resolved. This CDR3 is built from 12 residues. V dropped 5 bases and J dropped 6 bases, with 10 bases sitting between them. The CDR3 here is CASSLLSPEAFF. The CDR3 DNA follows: TGTGCCAGCAGTCTGCTGTCCCCTGAAGCTTTCTTT.

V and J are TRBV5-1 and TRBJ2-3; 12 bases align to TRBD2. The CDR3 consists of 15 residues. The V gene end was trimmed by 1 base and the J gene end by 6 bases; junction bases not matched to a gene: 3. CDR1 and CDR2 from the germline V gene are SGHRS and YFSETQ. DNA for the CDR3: TGCGCCAGCAGCTTGTGGACTAGCGGGGCGGATACGCAGTATTTT. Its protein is CASSLWTSGADTQYF.

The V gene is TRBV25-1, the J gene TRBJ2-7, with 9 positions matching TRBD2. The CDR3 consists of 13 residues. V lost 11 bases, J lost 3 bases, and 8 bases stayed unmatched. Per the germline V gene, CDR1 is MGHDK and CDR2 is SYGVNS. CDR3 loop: CAAGGKGLYEQYF. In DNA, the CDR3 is TGTGCCGCGGGGGGGAAGGGTCTCTACGAGCAGTACTTC.

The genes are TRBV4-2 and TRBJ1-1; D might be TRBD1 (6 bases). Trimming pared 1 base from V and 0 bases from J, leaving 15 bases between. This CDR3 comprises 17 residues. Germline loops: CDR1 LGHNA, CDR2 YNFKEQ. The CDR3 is CASSQVGYGQMNTEAFF. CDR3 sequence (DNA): TGTGCCAGCAGCCAAGTTGGGTACGGACAGATGAACACTGAAGCTTTCTTT.

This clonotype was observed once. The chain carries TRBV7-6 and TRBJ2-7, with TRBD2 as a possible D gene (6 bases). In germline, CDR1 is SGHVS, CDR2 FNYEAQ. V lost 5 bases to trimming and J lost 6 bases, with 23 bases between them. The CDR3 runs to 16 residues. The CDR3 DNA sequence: TGTGCCAGCAGCCTAGGGGACGCCGTTAGACTAGGCGAGCAGTACTTC. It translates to CASSLGDAVRLGEQYF.

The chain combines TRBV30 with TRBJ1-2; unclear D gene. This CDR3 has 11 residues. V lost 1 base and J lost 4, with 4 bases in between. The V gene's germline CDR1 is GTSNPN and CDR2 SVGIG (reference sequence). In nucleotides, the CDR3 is TGTGCCTGGAGTGCGACCTATGGCTACACCTTC. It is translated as CAWSATYGYTF.

The DNA of the CDR3 is TGCAGTGCTAGAGATGGACGGCACTCTGGGGCCAACGTCCTGACTTTC. Its translation is CSARDGRHSGANVLTF. The rearrangement joins TRBV20-1 to TRBJ2-6, with no clear D. Trimming cost V 0 bases and J 0 bases, with 9 bases left between them. This CDR3 has 16 amino acids. Germline CDR1 DFQATT, CDR2 SNEGSKA (reference sequence).

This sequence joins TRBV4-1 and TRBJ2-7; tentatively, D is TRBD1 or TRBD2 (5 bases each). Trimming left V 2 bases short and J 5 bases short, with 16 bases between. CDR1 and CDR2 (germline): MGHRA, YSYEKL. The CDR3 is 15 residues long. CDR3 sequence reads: CASSQKNGAPDEQYF. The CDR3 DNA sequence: TGCGCCAGCAGCCAAAAGAACGGGGCCCCTGACGAGCAGTACTTC.